This is a list of T cell receptor beta chains from one sample in a study of CD8 T cells in ankylosing spondylitis. TCRdb reprocessed the 5' RACE reads with MiXCR, giving one entry per CDR3 protein. The sample lists 500,000 or so distinct CDR3 sequences; roughly 5% were seen once. Sample: blood, either unsorted or a sorted T cell fraction (not recorded which). The receptors shown here come from a male donor with ankylosing spondylitis. Both conserved end residues are trimmed from each CDR3.

V: TRBV28
J: TRBJ2-6
CDR3: ASSLLQALSGANVLT

V: TRBV20-1
J: TRBJ1-6
CDR3: SARGDTNSPLH

V: TRBV12-3/TRBV12-4
J: TRBJ1-2
CDR3: ASRPTETRGYT

V: TRBV5-1
J: TRBJ2-4
CDR3: ASSLDQGRGIQY

V: TRBV5-1
J: TRBJ1-1
CDR3: ASSLTGGGRGTEAF

V: TRBV5-1
J: TRBJ2-3
CDR3: ASSTGGGTDTQY

V: TRBV5-5
J: TRBJ2-7
CDR3: ASSPGRNNEQY

V: TRBV20-1
J: TRBJ1-1
CDR3: SARDWEVSEAF

V: TRBV4-3
J: TRBJ2-1
CDR3: ASSLGLAGKI

V: TRBV14
J: TRBJ2-3
CDR3: ASSWGPSTDTQY

V: TRBV5-5
J: TRBJ1-4
CDR3: ASSLLGQYEKLF

V: TRBV20-1
J: TRBJ2-3
CDR3: SANNAGGPTDTQY

V: TRBV7-2
J: TRBJ2-1
CDR3: ASSMWGSNNEQF

V: TRBV7-6
J: TRBJ2-7
CDR3: ASSFRGGGAEQY

V: TRBV7-6
J: TRBJ2-1
CDR3: ASSPGTGDWGEQF

V: TRBV7-9
J: TRBJ2-7
CDR3: ASSQTRQGANEQY

V: TRBV20-1
J: TRBJ1-2
CDR3: SASEGVDYGYT

V: TRBV4-3
J: TRBJ1-1
CDR3: ASSRRTQMNTEAF

V: TRBV5-1
J: TRBJ2-5
CDR3: ASSLVTSGSETQY

V: TRBV30
J: TRBJ2-5
CDR3: AWHRGLVANQETQY

V: TRBV20-1
J: TRBJ1-2
CDR3: SAIRGYT

V: TRBV20-1
J: TRBJ1-3
CDR3: SAREAYGGSGNTIY

V: TRBV7-2
J: TRBJ2-1
CDR3: ASNPTGAYNEQF

V: TRBV5-5
J: TRBJ2-7
CDR3: ASKWAGGDEQY

V: TRBV6-5
J: TRBJ2-5
CDR3: ASSYSRKTQY

V: TRBV7-8
J: TRBJ2-1
CDR3: ASSERVIINEQF

V: TRBV20-1
J: TRBJ2-5
CDR3: GARTSGGSQY

V: TRBV29-1
J: TRBJ2-3
CDR3: SVGRLAERTDTQY

V: TRBV7-2
J: TRBJ1-2
CDR3: ASRFPGALT

V: TRBV6-1
J: TRBJ2-2
CDR3: ASSRRQGGTGELF

V: TRBV12-3/TRBV12-4
J: TRBJ1-1
CDR3: ASSPYDSLNTEAF

V: TRBV7-9
J: TRBJ2-7
CDR3: AMGHGPGYEQY

V: TRBV2
J: TRBJ2-1
CDR3: ASIGGFDKDGFYNEQF

V: TRBV11-2
J: TRBJ2-3
CDR3: ASSLPFPWGARDTQY

V: TRBV5-1
J: TRBJ1-1
CDR3: ASSSQGSGNTEAF

V: TRBV20-1
J: TRBJ2-7
CDR3: SAREGTGTYEQY

V: TRBV25-1
J: TRBJ1-4
CDR3: ASSEIRDGEKLF

V: TRBV12-3/TRBV12-4
J: TRBJ1-5
CDR3: ASSLAAFSAQH

V: TRBV28
J: TRBJ2-7
CDR3: ASRRPGQGGQY

V: TRBV27
J: TRBJ2-1
CDR3: ASRETSGRRQF

V: TRBV4-3
J: TRBJ2-3
CDR3: ASSRPGQSAVTQY

V: TRBV3-1
J: TRBJ1-2
CDR3: ASSLRTGQVYYGYT

V: TRBV29-1
J: TRBJ2-7
CDR3: SVGGQARSYEQY

V: TRBV18
J: TRBJ1-1
CDR3: ASSTGNSMNTEAF

V: TRBV5-1
J: TRBJ2-5
CDR3: ASSLDALKGLAAGRQTQY

V: TRBV5-1
J: TRBJ2-7
CDR3: ASSLNGRSYEQY